This TCR beta chain originates from a study of T cells in Graves' hyperthyroidism and ophthalmopathy. General study findings and limits: Stable hyperthyroidism and ophthalmopathy were separated using 13 V-J signatures.

Amplification of TCR beta CDR3 regions was performed using RNA transcripts as template. First-round RT-PCR targeting the TCR CDR3 was performed with the HTBI primer set. TCRdb re-called the multiplex PCR reads through MiXCR, storing one row per CDR3 protein. The repertoire holds 450,000 to 700,000 distinct CDR3 sequences, with 40% to 55% as singletons. The ends lost 5 bases at V and 7 bases at J; junction bases unmatched: 16. Germline V gene data show CDR1 as MGHDK and CDR2 as SYGVNS. The CDR3 is 16 residues long. This clonotype was seen more than once but under ten times. The antigen is unknown. The chain couples TRBV25-1 to TRBJ1-1; TRBD1 matches 7 bases. The source is an adult woman with Graves' disease, either hyperthyroidism or ophthalmopathy (not recorded which). The source material was peripheral blood or thyroid tissue (not recorded which). The CDR3 DNA reads as TGTGCCAGCAGTCTCGTGCACCCCGGGACAGTTGATGAAGCTTTCTTT. It translates to CASSLVHPGTVDEAFF.